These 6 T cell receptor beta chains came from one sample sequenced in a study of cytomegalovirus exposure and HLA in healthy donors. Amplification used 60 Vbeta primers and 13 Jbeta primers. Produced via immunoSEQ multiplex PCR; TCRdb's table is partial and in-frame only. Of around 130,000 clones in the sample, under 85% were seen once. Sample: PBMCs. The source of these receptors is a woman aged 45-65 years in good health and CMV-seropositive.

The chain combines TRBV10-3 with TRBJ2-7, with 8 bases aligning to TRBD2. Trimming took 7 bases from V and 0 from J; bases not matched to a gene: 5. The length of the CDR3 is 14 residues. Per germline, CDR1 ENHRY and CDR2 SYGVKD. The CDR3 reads CAIKASGSSYEQYF. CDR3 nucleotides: TGTGCCATCAAGGCTAGCGGGTCCTCCTACGAGCAGTACTTC.

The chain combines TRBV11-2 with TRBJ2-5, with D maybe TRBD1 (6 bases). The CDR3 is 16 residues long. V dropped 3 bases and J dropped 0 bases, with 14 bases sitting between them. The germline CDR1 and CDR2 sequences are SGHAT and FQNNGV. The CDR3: CASSFNQGTYQETQYF. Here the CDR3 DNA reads TGTGCCAGCAGCTTCAACCAGGGGACCTACCAAGAGACCCAGTACTTC.

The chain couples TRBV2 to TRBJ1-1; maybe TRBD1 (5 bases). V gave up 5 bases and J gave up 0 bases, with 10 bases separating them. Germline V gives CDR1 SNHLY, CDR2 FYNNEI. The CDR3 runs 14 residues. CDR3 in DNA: TGTGCCAGCAGTATCCGGGGGATGAACACTGAAGCTTTCTTT. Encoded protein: CASSIRGMNTEAFF.

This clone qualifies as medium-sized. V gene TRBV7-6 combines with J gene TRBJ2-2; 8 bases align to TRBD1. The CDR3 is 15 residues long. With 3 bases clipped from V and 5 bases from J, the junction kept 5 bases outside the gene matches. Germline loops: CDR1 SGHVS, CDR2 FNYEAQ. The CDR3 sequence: CASSFDRGSTGELFF. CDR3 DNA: TGTGCCAGCAGCTTCGACAGGGGATCGACCGGGGAGCTGTTTTTT.

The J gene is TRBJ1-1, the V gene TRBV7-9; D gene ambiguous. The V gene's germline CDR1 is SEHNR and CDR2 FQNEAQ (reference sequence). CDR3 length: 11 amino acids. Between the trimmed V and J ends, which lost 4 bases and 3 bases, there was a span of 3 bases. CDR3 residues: CASSSDTEAFF. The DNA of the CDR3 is TGTGCCAGCAGCTCGGACACTGAAGCTTTCTTT.

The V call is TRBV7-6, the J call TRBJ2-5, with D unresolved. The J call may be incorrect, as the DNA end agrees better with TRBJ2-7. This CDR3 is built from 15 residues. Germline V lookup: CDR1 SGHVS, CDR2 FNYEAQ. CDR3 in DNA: TGTGCCAGCAGCTTAGGGGCCCTAAACGTCTACGAGCAGTACTTC. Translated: CASSLGALNVYEQYF.